A selection of T cell receptor beta chains follows, all from one sample in a study of T cells in Graves' hyperthyroidism and ophthalmopathy. TCRdb redid the calling of the multiplex PCR reads with MiXCR, one entry per CDR3 protein. The data show around 520,000 distinct CDR3 sequences, 13% to 15% seen once. The sample taken for sequencing was blood. Receptors were obtained from a woman aged 18-35 years with Graves' hyperthyroidism. The CDR3 runs from the conserved cysteine through the conserved F or W. Each record gives: J gene, D gene, V gene, CDR3 protein. The D gene is left open where the match is weak.

J gene: TRBJ2-3; D gene: NA; V gene: TRBV12-3/TRBV12-4; CDR3 protein: CASSALITDTQYF
J gene: TRBJ2-7; D gene: TRBD2; V gene: TRBV7-7; CDR3 protein: CASSPVAPNTGGEQYF
J gene: TRBJ1-1; D gene: TRBD1; V gene: TRBV7-3; CDR3 protein: CASSPDRFTEAFF
J gene: TRBJ1-1; D gene: NA; V gene: TRBV29-1; CDR3 protein: CSGVPAADTEAFF
J gene: TRBJ1-4; D gene: NA; V gene: TRBV14; CDR3 protein: CASSPSGEEKLFF
J gene: TRBJ1-5; D gene: NA; V gene: TRBV3-1; CDR3 protein: CASSQGSNRPNQPQHF
J gene: TRBJ1-2; D gene: TRBD1; V gene: TRBV5-1; CDR3 protein: CASSLVEQGAQYGYTF
J gene: TRBJ1-2; D gene: NA; V gene: TRBV29-1; CDR3 protein: CSAAGEYGYTF
J gene: TRBJ1-1; D gene: NA; V gene: TRBV18; CDR3 protein: CASSPDRSTEDFF
J gene: TRBJ2-1; D gene: TRBD2; V gene: TRBV20-1; CDR3 protein: CSARGREGRIDEQFF
J gene: TRBJ1-1; D gene: NA; V gene: TRBV12-5; CDR3 protein: CASGLPHFTGFTEAFF
J gene: TRBJ2-1; D gene: TRBD2; V gene: TRBV11-2; CDR3 protein: CASSFRGRVGDEQFF
J gene: TRBJ1-5; D gene: TRBD1; V gene: TRBV4-1; CDR3 protein: CASSQGTRQGGNQPQHF
J gene: TRBJ2-1; D gene: TRBD2; V gene: TRBV12-3/TRBV12-4; CDR3 protein: CASSSSGSAGEQFF
J gene: TRBJ1-1; D gene: TRBD1; V gene: TRBV2; CDR3 protein: CASPGGQGARTEALF
J gene: TRBJ2-3; D gene: TRBD1; V gene: TRBV13; CDR3 protein: CASSPGTGARTDTQYF
J gene: TRBJ1-1; D gene: NA; V gene: TRBV6-1; CDR3 protein: CASSDDPGQTFEAFF
J gene: TRBJ1-3; D gene: TRBD1; V gene: TRBV10-3; CDR3 protein: CAISAPGTGENTIYF
J gene: TRBJ2-7; D gene: NA; V gene: TRBV5-6; CDR3 protein: CASSLGLGVNEQYF
J gene: TRBJ1-2; D gene: TRBD1; V gene: TRBV20-1; CDR3 protein: CSARVRDRGRSDYGYTF